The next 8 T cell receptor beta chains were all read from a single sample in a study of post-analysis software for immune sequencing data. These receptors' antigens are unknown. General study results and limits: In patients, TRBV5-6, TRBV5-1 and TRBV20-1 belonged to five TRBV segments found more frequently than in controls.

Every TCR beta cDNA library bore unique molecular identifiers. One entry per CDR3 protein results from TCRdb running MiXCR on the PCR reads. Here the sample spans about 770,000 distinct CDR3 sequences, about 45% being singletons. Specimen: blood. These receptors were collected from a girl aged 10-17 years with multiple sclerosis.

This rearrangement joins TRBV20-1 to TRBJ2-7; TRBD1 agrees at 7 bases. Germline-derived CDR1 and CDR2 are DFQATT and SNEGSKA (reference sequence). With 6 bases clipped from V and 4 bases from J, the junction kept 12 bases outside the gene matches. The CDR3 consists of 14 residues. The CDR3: CSAEYDRVGYEQYF. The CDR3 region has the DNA TGCAGTGCAGAATACGACAGGGTCGGGTACGAGCAGTACTTC.

CDR3 bases: TGTGCCAGCTCACGAACTTCTACCGGGGACGTCTATGGCTACACCTTC. Translated, it gives CASSRTSTGDVYGYTF. The V gene is TRBV18, the J gene TRBJ1-2; perhaps TRBD1 as D (5 bases). Germline V gene sequence: CDR1 KGHSH, CDR2 LQKENI. Trimming shortened V by 4 bases and J by 4 bases, and 19 bases separated the two germline ends. The CDR3 runs 16 residues.

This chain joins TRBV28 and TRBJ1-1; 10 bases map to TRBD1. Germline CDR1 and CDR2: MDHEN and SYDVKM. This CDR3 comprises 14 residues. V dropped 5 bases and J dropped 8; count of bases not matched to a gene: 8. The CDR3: CASSPGTGVREAFF. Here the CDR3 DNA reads TGTGCCAGCAGTCCAGGGACAGGGGTTCGGGAAGCTTTCTTT.

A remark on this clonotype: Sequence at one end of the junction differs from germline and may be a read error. This CDR3 reads CASSPRTGFQETLYF. The CDR3 DNA follows: TGTGCCAGCAGCCCCCGTACGGGGTTCCAAGAGACCCTGTACTTC. The V gene is TRBV7-2, the J gene TRBJ2-5, with TRBD2 as a possible D gene (5 bases). Germline V gives CDR1 SGHTA, CDR2 FQGNSA. The CDR3 covers 15 residues.

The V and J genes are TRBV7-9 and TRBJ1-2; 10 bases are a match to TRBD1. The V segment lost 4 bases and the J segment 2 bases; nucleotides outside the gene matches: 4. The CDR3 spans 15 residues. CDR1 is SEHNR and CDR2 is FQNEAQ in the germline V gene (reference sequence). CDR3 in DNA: TGTGCCAGCAGCTCTGGGGACAGGGGCAACTATGGCTACACCTTC. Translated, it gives CASSSGDRGNYGYTF.

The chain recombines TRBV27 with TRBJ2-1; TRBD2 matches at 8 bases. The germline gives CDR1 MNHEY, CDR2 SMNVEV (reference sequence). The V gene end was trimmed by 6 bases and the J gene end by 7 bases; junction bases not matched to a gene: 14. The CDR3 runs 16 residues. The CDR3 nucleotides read TGTGCCAGCAGCCCCAACTTCGGGGGGGGCTTTAATGAGCAGTTCTTC. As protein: CASSPNFGGGFNEQFF.

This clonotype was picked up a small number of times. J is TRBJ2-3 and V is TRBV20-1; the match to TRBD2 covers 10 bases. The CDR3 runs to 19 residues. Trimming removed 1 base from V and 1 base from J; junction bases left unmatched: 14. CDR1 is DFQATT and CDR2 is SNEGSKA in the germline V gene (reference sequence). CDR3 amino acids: CSARAYRLAGEGGTDTQYF. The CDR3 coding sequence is TGCAGTGCTAGAGCTTATCGGCTAGCGGGAGAAGGCGGCACAGATACGCAGTATTTT.

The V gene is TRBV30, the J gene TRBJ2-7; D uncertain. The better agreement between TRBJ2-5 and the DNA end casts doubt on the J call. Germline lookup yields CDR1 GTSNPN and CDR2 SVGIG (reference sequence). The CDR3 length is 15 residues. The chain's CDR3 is CAWSVIASIGETQYF. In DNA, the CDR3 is TGTGCCTGGAGTGTAATTGCGTCTATAGGGGAGACCCAGTACTTC.